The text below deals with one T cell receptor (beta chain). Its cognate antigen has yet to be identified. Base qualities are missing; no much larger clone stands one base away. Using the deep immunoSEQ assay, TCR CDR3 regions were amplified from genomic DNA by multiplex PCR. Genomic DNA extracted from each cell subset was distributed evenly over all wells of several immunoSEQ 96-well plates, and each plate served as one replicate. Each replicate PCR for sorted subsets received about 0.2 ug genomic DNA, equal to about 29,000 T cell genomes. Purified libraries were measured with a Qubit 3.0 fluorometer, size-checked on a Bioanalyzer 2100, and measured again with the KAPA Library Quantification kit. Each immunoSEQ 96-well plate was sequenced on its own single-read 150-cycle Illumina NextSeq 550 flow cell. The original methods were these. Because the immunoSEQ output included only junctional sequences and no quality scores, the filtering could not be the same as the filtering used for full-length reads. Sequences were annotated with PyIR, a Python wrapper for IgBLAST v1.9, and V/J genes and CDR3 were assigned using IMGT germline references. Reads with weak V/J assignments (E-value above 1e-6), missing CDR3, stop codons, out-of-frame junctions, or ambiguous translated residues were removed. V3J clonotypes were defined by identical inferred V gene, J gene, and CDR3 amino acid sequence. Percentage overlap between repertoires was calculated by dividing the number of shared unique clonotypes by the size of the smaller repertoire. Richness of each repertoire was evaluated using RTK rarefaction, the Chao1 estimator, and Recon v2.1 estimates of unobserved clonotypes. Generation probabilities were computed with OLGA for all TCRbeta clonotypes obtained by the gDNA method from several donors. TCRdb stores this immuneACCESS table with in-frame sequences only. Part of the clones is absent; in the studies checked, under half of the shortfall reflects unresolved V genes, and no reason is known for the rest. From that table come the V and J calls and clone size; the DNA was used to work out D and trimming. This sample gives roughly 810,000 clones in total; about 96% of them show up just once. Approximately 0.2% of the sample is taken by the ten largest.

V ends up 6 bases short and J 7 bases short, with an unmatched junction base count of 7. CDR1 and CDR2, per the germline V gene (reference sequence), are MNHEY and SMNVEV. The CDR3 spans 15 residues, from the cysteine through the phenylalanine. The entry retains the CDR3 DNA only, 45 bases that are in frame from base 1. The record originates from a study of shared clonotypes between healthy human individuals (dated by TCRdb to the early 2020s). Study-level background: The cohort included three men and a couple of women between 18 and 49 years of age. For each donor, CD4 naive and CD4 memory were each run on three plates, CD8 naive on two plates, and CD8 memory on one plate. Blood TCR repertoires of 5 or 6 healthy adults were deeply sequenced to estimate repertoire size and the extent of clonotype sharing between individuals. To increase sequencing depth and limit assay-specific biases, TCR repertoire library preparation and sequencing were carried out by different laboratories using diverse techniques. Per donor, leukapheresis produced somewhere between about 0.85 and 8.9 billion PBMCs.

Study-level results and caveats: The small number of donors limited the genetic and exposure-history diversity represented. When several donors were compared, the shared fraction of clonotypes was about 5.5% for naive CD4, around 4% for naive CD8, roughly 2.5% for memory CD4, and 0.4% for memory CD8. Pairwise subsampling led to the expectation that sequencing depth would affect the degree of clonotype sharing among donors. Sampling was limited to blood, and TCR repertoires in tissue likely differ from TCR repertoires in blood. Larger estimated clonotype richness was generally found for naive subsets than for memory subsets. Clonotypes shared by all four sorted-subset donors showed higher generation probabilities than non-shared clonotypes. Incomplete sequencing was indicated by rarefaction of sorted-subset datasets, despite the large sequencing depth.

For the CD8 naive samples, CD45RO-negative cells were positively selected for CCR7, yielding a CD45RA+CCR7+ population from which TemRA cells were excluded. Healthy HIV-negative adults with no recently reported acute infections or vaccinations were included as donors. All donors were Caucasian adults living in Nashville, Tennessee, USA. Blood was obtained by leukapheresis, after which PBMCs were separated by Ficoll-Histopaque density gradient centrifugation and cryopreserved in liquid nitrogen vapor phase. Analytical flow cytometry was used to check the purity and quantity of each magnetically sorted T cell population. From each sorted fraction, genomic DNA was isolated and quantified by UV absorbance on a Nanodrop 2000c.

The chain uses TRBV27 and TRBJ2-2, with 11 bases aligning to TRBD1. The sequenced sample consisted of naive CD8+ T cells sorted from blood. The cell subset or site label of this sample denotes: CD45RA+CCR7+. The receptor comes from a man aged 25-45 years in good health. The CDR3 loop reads CASSRTGGAFGELFF. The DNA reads TGTGCCAGCAGCCGGACAGGGGGCGCGTTCGGGGAGCTGTTTTTT.